These 19 T cell receptor beta chains came from one sample sequenced in a study of control samples from healthy donors and cancer patients. TCRdb's copy holds only in-frame clones and misses some; the assay was immunoSEQ multiplex PCR. The data show some 150,000 clones, with under 96% seen just once and about 0.94% held by the top ten. The sample was blood. The receptor set was obtained from a woman under 40 in good health.

The chain is built from TRBV15 and TRBJ1-2; the D is unclear. Deletions cut 1 base from V and 0 bases from J, with 9 bases between. CDR3 length: 15 amino acids. Germline lookup yields CDR1 LNHNV and CDR2 YYDKDF (reference sequence). Here the CDR3 reads CATSRGGDANYGYTF. The CDR3 bases are TGTGCCACCAGCAGAGGTGGGGATGCTAACTATGGCTACACCTTC. The whole variable domain, filled in from reference TRBV15 and TRBJ1-2, reads DAMVIQNPRYQVTQFGKPVTLSCSQTLNHNVMYWYQQKSSQAPKLLFHYYDKDFNNEADTPDNFQSRRPNTSFCFLDIRSPGLGDTAMYLCATSRGGDANYGYTFGSGTRLTVV.

DNA of the CDR3: TGCGCCAGCAGCTTGGCGGTACAGGGGGTGGACGAGCAGTACTTC. Protein sequence: CASSLAVQGVDEQYF. The chain uses TRBV5-1 and TRBJ2-7, with TRBD1 identical over 8 bases. This CDR3 contains 15 residues. The junction had 7 bases not matched to a gene; V was cut back by 0 bases and J by 5 bases. Germline CDR1 reads SGHRS; CDR2 reads YFSETQ.

This chain uses TRBV6-5 with TRBJ2-2, with 9 bases fitting TRBD1. The CDR3 extends over 14 amino acids. The germline V gene encodes CDR1 MNHEY and CDR2 SVGAGI. The J segment lost 6 bases and the V segment lost 7 bases, leaving 6 bases of the junction unmatched. The CDR3 reads CASKETGGSGELFF. CDR3 DNA sequence: TGTGCCAGCAAGGAGACAGGGGGTTCCGGGGAGCTGTTTTTT.

V gene TRBV5-6 combines with J gene TRBJ2-3; 8 positions agree with TRBD1. Germline V gene data show CDR1 as SGHDT and CDR2 as YYEEEE. The CDR3 runs to 15 residues. J gave up 2 bases and V 4 bases, and 6 bases lay outside the gene matches. Written as DNA, the CDR3 is TGTGCCAGCAGCCCCGGGACAGGCACCACAGATACGCAGTATTTT. Its protein product is CASSPGTGTTDTQYF.

CDR3 protein: CASSQTGNGYTF. The CDR3, as DNA: TGTGCCAGCAGCCAAACAGGGAATGGCTACACCTTC. V is TRBV3-1 (or the pseudogene TRBV3-2) and J is TRBJ1-2; D is perhaps TRBD1 (6 bases). Germline CDR1 reads LGHDT; CDR2 reads YNNKEL (reference sequence). CDR3 length: 12 residues. V was pared by 2 bases and J by 6 bases, with 7 bases between.

This chain joins TRBV2 and TRBJ1-3; D unclear. V lost 1 base, J lost 3 bases, and 7 bases lay in between. Germline loops: CDR1 SNHLY, CDR2 FYNNEI. The CDR3 is 14 amino acids. CDR3 in amino acids: CASSEGVSGNTIYF. The CDR3 DNA is TGTGCCAGCAGTGAAGGAGTCAGTGGAAACACCATATATTTT.

The V and J genes are TRBV7-3 and TRBJ1-1; D is possibly TRBD1 (5 bases). Germline CDR1 is SGHTA and CDR2 is FQGTGA. The CDR3 covers 13 residues. Trimming cost V 5 bases and J 1 base, with 8 bases left between them. The CDR3 DNA follows: TGTGCCAGCAGCGAGGGGAAGAACACTGAAGCTTTCTTT. The encoded protein is CASSEGKNTEAFF.

This clone appeared once. The chain uses TRBV7-9 and TRBJ2-2; perhaps TRBD2 as D (6 bases). Trimming pared 6 bases from V and 5 bases from J, leaving 22 bases between. CDR3 length: 17 amino acids. Germline values: CDR1 SEHNR, CDR2 FQNEAQ (reference sequence). The CDR3 loop reads CASRDSVVRELTGELFF. Written as DNA, the CDR3 is TGTGCCAGCAGAGATAGCGTCGTCCGGGAGCTAACCGGGGAGCTGTTTTTT.

This clone came up once. V gene TRBV2 combines with J gene TRBJ2-2; 9 bases are a match to TRBD1. In germline, CDR1 is SNHLY, CDR2 FYNNEI. V lost 6 bases to trimming and J lost 2 bases; unmatched junction nucleotides: 4. The length of the CDR3 is 15 residues. CDR3 nucleotide sequence: TGTGCCAGCAGGGGGGACAGGGCCAACACCGGGGAGCTGTTTTTT. This encodes CASRGDRANTGELFF.

The V and J genes are TRBV12-3 or TRBV12-4 and TRBJ1-1; D not certain. This CDR3 region has 13 residues. V shed 7 bases and J shed 3 bases, with 12 bases lying between them. Here the CDR3 reads CASTPIMDTEAFF. For the CDR3, the DNA is TGTGCCAGCACTCCGATTATGGACACTGAAGCTTTCTTT.

The rearrangement links TRBV30 to TRBJ2-1; D is unclear. CDR1 and CDR2 (germline): GTSNPN, SVGIG (reference sequence). Trimming shortened V by 2 bases and J by 7 bases, and 9 bases separated the two germline ends. The CDR3 extends over 12 amino acids. The CDR3 loop is CAWSPPWNEQFF. The CDR3 DNA follows: TGTGCCTGGAGTCCCCCCTGGAATGAGCAGTTCTTC.

The rearrangement uses TRBV19 and TRBJ1-3; D remains unclear. The CDR3 contains 15 residues. Trimming took off 4 bases at V and 0 bases at J, with 10 bases between the two ends. The germline V gene encodes CDR1 LNHDA and CDR2 SQIVND (reference sequence). Here the CDR3 reads CASSTDGSSGNTIYF. DNA for the CDR3: TGTGCCAGTAGTACGGACGGCAGCTCTGGAAACACCATATATTTT.

The CDR3 DNA reads TGTGCCACCAGCGTCGACAGGGGGCTCTACGAGCAGTACTTC. Translating it yields CATSVDRGLYEQYF. The chain links TRBV15 to TRBJ2-7, with 10 bases that match TRBD1. V shed 5 bases, J shed 3 bases, and the junction held 4 bases outside the gene matches. This CDR3 has 14 amino acids. Per germline, CDR1 LNHNV and CDR2 YYDKDF (reference sequence).

The chain carries TRBV18 and TRBJ2-7; 9 bases align to TRBD1. Per germline, CDR1 KGHSH and CDR2 LQKENI. The CDR3 length is 18 residues. V dropped 3 bases and J dropped 3; count of bases not matched to a gene: 15. DNA for the CDR3: TGTGCCAGCTCACCGAGTTCCACCGGGACAGGGCCCGTCTACGAGCAGTACTTC. Its protein product is CASSPSSTGTGPVYEQYF.

The rearrangement uses TRBV18 and TRBJ1-5; TRBD1 agrees at 7 bases. The trim removed 3 bases at V and 3 bases at J, leaving 5 bases unmatched. Germline V gene data show CDR1 as KGHSH and CDR2 as LQKENI. The CDR3 contains 15 residues. CDR3 residues: CASSPGQALNQPQHF. CDR3 DNA: TGTGCCAGCTCACCCGGACAGGCTCTCAATCAGCCCCAGCATTTT.

The chain joins TRBV28 to TRBJ1-1; D remains unclear. Germline CDR1 and CDR2: MDHEN and SYDVKM. V lost 8 bases and J lost 4, with 11 bases in between. This CDR3 is built from 12 residues. DNA for the CDR3: TGTGCCAGCTGGGGAAGAAGCACTGAAGCTTTCTTT. Translating gives CASWGRSTEAFF. Looking up the rest from reference TRBV28 and TRBJ1-1 gives the full variable domain: DVKVTQSSRYLVKRTGEKVFLECVQDMDHENMFWYRQDPGLGLRLIYFSYDVKMKEKGDIPEGYSVSREKKERFSLILESASTNQTSMYLCASWGRSTEAFFGQGTRLTVV.

The rearrangement uses TRBV3-1 (or the pseudogene TRBV3-2) and TRBJ2-1; tentatively, D is TRBD1 or TRBD2 (5 bases each). Germline CDR1 LGHDT, CDR2 YNNKEL (reference sequence). This CDR3 is 17 amino acids long. The ends were cut back, 4 bases at V and 0 bases at J, with 16 bases in the middle. CDR3 coding DNA: TGTGCCAGCAGCCTCCCCGGGGACCACAGCTCCTACAATGAGCAGTTCTTC. Protein product: CASSLPGDHSSYNEQFF.

V gene TRBV7-2 combines with J gene TRBJ2-3; D might be TRBD1 (6 bases). CDR3 length equals 15 residues. From germline, CDR1 is SGHTA and CDR2 FQGNSA. The V and J ends lost 4 bases and 5 bases respectively, with 16 bases between them. CDR3 region: CASSSQTGLGDTQYF. CDR3 in DNA: TGTGCCAGCAGCTCGCAGACAGGTTTGGGAGATACGCAGTATTTT.

The chain employs TRBV6-5 and TRBJ2-5, with 7 nucleotides matching TRBD2. The CDR3 totals 15 residues. CDR1 is MNHEY and CDR2 is SVGAGI in the germline V gene. J lost 5 bases, V lost 5 bases, and 11 bases had no gene match. In nucleotides, the CDR3 is TGTGCCAGCAGTCCAACCACGGGGGGATCGGAGACCCAGTACTTC. It translates to CASSPTTGGSETQYF.